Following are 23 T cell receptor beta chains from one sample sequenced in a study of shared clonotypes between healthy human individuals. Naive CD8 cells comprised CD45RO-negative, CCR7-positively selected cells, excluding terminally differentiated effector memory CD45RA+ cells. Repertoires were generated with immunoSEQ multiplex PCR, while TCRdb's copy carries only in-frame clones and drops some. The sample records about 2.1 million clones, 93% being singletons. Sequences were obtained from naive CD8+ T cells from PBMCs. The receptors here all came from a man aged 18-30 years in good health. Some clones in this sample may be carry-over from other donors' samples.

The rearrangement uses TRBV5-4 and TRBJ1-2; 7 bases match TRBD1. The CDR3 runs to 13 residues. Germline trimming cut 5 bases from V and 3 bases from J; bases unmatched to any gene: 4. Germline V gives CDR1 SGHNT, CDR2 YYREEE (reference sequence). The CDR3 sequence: CASSDREDYGYTF. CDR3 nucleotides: TGTGCCAGCAGTGACAGGGAGGACTATGGCTACACCTTC. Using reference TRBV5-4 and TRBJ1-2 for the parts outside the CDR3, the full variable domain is ETGVTQSPTHLIKTRGQQVTLRCSSQSGHNTVSWYQQALGQGPQFIFQYYREEENGRGNFPPRFSGLQFPNYSSELNVNALELDDSALYLCASSDREDYGYTFGSGTRLTVV.

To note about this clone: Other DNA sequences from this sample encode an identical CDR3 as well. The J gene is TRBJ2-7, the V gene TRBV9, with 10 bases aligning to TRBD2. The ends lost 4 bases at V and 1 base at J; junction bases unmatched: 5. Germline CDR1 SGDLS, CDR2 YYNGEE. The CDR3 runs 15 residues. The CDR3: CASSPSGRASYEQYF. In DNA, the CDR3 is TGTGCCAGCAGCCCGAGCGGGAGGGCTTCCTACGAGCAGTACTTC.

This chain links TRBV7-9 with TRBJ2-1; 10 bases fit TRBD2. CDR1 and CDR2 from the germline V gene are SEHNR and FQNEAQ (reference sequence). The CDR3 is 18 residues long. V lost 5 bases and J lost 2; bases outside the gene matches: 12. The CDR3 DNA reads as TGTGCCAGCAGCCCGCAAGTGGTAGCGGGAGGCGCCTACAATGAGCAGTTCTTC. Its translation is CASSPQVVAGGAYNEQFF.

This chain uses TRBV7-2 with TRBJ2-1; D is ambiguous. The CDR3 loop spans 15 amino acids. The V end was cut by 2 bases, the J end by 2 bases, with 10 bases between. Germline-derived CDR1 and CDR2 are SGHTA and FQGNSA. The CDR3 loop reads CASSLLVTPYNEQFF. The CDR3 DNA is TGTGCCAGCAGCTTACTGGTCACGCCCTACAATGAGCAGTTCTTC.

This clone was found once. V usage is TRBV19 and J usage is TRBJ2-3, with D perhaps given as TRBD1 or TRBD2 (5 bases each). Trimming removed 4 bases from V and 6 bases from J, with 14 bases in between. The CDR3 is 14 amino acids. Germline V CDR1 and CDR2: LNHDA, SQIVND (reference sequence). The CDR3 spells CASSTGTYTDTQYF. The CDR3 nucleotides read TGTGCCAGTAGTACCGGGACCTACACGGATACGCAGTATTTT.

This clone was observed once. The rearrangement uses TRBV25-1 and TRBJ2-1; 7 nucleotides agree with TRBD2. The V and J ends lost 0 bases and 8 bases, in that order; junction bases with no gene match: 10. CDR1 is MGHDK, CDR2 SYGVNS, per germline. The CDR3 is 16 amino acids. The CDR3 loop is CASSEYTGGSGDEQFF. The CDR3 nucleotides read TGTGCCAGCAGTGAATATACTGGCGGGAGTGGCGATGAGCAGTTCTTC.

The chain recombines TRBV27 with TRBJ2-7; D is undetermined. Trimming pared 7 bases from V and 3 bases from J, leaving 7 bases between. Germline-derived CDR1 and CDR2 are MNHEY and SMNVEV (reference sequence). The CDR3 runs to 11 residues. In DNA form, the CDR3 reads TGTGCCAGCACTGTTGACTACGAGCAGTACTTC. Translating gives CASTVDYEQYF.

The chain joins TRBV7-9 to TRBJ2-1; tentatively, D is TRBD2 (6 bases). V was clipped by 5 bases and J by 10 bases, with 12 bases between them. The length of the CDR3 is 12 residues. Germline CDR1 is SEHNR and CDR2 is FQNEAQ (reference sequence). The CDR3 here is CASSVGGREQFF. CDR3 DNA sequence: TGTGCCAGCAGCGTAGGAGGGAGAGAGCAGTTCTTC.

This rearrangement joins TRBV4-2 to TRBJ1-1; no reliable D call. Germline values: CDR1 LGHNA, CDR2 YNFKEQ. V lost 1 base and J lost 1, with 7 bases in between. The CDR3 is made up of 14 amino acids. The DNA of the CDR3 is TGTGCCAGCAGCCAAGCTGCGGGGAACACTGAAGCTTTCTTT. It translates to CASSQAAGNTEAFF.

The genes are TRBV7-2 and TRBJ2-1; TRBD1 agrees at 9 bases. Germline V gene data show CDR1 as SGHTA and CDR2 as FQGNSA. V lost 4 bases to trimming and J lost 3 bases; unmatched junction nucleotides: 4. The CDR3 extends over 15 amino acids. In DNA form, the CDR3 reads TGTGCCAGCAGCTCCCGGGACAGGGACTACAATGAGCAGTTCTTC. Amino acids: CASSSRDRDYNEQFF.

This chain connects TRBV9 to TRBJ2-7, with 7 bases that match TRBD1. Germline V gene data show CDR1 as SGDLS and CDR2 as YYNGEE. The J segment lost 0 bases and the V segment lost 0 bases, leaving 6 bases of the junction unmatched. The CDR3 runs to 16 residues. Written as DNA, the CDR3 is TGTGCCAGCAGCGTAGCCGGGACAGCGCCCTCCTACGAGCAGTACTTC. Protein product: CASSVAGTAPSYEQYF.

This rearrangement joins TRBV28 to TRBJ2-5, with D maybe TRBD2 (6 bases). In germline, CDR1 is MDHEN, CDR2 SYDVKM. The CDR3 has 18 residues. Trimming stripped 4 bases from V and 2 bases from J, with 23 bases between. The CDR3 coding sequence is TGTGCCAGCAGTTCCCTGCCCCTAGCGCCCAAAGGACAAGAGACCCAGTACTTC. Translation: CASSSLPLAPKGQETQYF. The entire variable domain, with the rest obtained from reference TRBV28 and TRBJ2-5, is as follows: DVKVTQSSRYLVKRTGEKVFLECVQDMDHENMFWYRQDPGLGLRLIYFSYDVKMKEKGDIPEGYSVSREKKERFSLILESASTNQTSMYLCASSSLPLAPKGQETQYFGPGTRLLVL.

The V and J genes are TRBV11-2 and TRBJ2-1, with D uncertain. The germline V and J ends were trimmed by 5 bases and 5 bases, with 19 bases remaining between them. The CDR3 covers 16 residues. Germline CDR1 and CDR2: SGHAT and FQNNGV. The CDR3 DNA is TGTGCCAGCAGCCCCGTGAAGGTGCCCCTTAACAATGAGCAGTTCTTC. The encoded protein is CASSPVKVPLNNEQFF. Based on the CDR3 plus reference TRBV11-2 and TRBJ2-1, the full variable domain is EAGVAQSPRYKIIEKRQSVAFWCNPISGHATLYWYQQILGQGPKLLIQFQNNGVVDDSQLPKDRFSAERLKGVDSTLKIQPAKLEDSAVYLCASSPVKVPLNNEQFFGPGTRLTVL.

This CDR3 reads CASSSGSYTGELFF. In DNA form, the CDR3 reads TGTGCCAGCAGCTCCGGGAGTTACACCGGGGAGCTGTTTTTT. This sequence joins TRBV7-2 and TRBJ2-2, with D tentatively TRBD2 (6 bases). The germline CDR1 and CDR2 sequences are SGHTA and FQGNSA. CDR3 length: 14 residues. Trimming removed 4 bases at V and 3 bases at J, with 9 bases between.

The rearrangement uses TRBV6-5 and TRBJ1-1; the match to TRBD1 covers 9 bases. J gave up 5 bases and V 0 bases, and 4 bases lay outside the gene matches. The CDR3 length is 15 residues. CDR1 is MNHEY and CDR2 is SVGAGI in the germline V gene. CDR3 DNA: TGTGCCAGCAGTTACTCCGTGACAGGGGGAACTGAAGCTTTCTTT. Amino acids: CASSYSVTGGTEAFF.

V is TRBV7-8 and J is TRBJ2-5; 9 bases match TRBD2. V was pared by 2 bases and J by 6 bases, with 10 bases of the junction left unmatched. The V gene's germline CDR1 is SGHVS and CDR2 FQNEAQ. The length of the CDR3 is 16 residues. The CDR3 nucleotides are TGTGCCAGCAGCTTAAGATTGCTAGCGGGGCTGCAGACCCAGTACTTC. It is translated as CASSLRLLAGLQTQYF.

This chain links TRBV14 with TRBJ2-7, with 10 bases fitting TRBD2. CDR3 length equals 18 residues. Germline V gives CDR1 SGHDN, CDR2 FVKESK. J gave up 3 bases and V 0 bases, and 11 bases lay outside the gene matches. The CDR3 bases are TGTGCCAGCAGCCAAGATACCCTAGCGGGAGTCTTGCGCTACGAGCAGTACTTC. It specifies CASSQDTLAGVLRYEQYF.

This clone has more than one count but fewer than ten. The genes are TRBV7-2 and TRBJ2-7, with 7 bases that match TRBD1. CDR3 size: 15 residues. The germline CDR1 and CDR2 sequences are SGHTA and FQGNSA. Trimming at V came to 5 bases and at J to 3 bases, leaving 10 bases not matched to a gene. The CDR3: CASSPIRSGGYEQYF. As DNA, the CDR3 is TGTGCCAGCAGCCCCATACGGTCAGGGGGCTACGAGCAGTACTTC.

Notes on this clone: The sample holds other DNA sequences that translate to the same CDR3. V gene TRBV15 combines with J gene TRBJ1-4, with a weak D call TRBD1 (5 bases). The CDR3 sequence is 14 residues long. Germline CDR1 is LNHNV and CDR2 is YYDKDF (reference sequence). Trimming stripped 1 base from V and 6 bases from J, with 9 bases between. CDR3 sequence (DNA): TGTGCCACCAGCAGAGGGGGCGAGGATGAAAAACTGTTTTTT. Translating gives CATSRGGEDEKLFF.

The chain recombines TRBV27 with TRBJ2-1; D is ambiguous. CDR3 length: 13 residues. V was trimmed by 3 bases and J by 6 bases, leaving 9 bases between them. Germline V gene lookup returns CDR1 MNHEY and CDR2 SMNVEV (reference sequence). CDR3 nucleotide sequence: TGTGCCAGCAGTTTCTTAGGGATCAATGAGCAGTTCTTC. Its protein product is CASSFLGINEQFF.

The CDR3 DNA is TGTGCCAGCAGAAAGAGGACAGGGACCTACGAGCAGTACTTC. This codes for CASRKRTGTYEQYF. V usage is TRBV11-2 and J usage is TRBJ2-7, with 8 bases identical to TRBD1. The CDR3 has 14 residues. V lost 6 bases to trimming and J lost 2 bases; unmatched junction nucleotides: 6. Germline-derived CDR1 and CDR2 are SGHAT and FQNNGV.

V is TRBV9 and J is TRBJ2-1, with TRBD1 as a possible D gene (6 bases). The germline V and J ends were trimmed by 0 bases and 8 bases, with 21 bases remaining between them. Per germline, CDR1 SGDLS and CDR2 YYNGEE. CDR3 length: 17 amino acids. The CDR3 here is CASSVALRIGSGDEQFF. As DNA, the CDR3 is TGTGCCAGCAGCGTAGCACTTCGAATAGGATCAGGGGATGAGCAGTTCTTC.

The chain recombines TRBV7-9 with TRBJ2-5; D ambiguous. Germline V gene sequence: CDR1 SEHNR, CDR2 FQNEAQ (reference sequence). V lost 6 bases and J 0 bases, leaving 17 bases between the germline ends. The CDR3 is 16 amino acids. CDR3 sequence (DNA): TGTGCCAGCAGGAAAGAGGTGACGGCCAACCAAGAGACCCAGTACTTC. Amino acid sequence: CASRKEVTANQETQYF.